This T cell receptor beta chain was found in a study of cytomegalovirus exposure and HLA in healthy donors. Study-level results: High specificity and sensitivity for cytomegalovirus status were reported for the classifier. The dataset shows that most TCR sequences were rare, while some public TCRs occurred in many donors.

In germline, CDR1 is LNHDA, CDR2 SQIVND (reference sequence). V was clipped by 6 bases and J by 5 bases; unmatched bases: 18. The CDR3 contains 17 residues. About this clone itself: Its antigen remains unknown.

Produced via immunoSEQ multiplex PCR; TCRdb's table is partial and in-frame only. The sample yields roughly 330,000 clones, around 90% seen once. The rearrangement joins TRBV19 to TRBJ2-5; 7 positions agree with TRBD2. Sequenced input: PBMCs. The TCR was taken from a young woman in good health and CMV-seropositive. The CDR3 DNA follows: TGTGCCAGTAGGGGAGGGGCTGGCGGCACTCGTCGGGAGACCCAGTACTTC. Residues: CASRGGAGGTRRETQYF.